The next 5 T cell receptor beta chains were all read from a single sample in a study of shared clonotypes between healthy human individuals. Sequencing used immunoSEQ multiplex PCR; TCRdb keeps in-frame clones, though not all of them. In the table there are 2 million to 2.5 million clones, under 95% of which are singletons. Sequencing was performed on naive CD4+ T cells from PBMCs. Subset: CD45RA+ positively selected. The receptors stem from a man between 18 and 35 years old in good health. Some clones in this sample may be carry-over from other donors' samples.

This clone was detected once. The CDR3 DNA sequence: TGTGCCAGCAGCTTAGTTGTCGTTTACGAGCAGTACTTC. Translation gives CASSLVVVYEQYF. This chain links TRBV7-2 with TRBJ2-7, with D unresolved. Looked up from germline, CDR1 is SGHTA and CDR2 is FQGNSA. This CDR3 has 13 residues. Trimming took 1 base from V and 4 from J, leaving 8 bases between them.

This clone has just one count. The CDR3 loop reads CASSLVTQGTTGELFF. In nucleotides, the CDR3 is TGTGCCAGCAGCTTAGTAACACAGGGGACCACCGGGGAGCTGTTTTTT. The chain has TRBV11-1 and TRBJ2-2, with TRBD1 matching over 7 bases. CDR3 length equals 16 residues. Looked up from germline, CDR1 is SGHAT and CDR2 is FQDESV (reference sequence). V lost 1 base and J lost 4; bases outside the gene matches: 6.

The chain couples TRBV6-1 to TRBJ2-7; the match to TRBD1 covers 7 bases. The CDR3 has 12 residues. Trimming took 5 bases from V and 6 from J; bases not matched to a gene: 4. Germline-derived CDR1 and CDR2 are MNHNS and SASEGT. The CDR3 reads CASSPTGFEQYF. Written as DNA, the CDR3 is TGTGCCAGCAGTCCGACAGGGTTCGAGCAGTACTTC.

This rearrangement joins TRBV5-1 to TRBJ1-2; 7 nucleotides agree with TRBD1. After removal of 4 bases from V and 4 bases from J, the junction contained 16 bases not matched to a gene. Germline V gives CDR1 SGHRS, CDR2 YFSETQ. This CDR3 region has 17 residues. The CDR3 reads CASSNDRDSYLGYGYTF. The DNA for the CDR3 is TGCGCCAGCAGCAACGACCGGGACAGTTATTTGGGCTATGGCTACACCTTC.

The chain is built from TRBV4-2 and TRBJ2-1; D is unclear. V lost 2 bases to trimming and J lost 7 bases, with 9 bases between them. Germline CDR1 reads LGHNA; CDR2 reads YNFKEQ. This CDR3 is built from 13 residues. This CDR3 is CASSQPPGNEQFF. In nucleotides, the CDR3 is TGTGCCAGCAGCCAACCTCCCGGGAATGAGCAGTTCTTC.